The 27 T cell receptor beta chains below come from one sample, sequenced in a study of T cell responses to AZD1222 COVID-19 vaccine. The table came from immunoSEQ multiplex PCR; TCRdb's copy has only in-frame clones and leaves some out. Among 85,000 to 120,000 clones, about 90% were seen once, and the ten largest hold 5% to 5.5%. The specimen was peripheral blood, collected on day 0 of AZD1222 vaccination. Receptor source: an adult in good health.

V and J are TRBV2 and TRBJ2-5; D remains ambiguous. V was pared by 1 base and J by 1 base, with 7 bases between. This CDR3 spans 14 amino acids. CDR1 and CDR2 (germline): SNHLY, FYNNEI. In DNA form, the CDR3 reads TGTGCCAGCAGTGAAGATTGGGCCCAAGAGACCCAGTACTTC. Translating it yields CASSEDWAQETQYF.

The gene calls are TRBV4-1 and TRBJ2-3; 13 nucleotides line up with TRBD2. The CDR3 is 17 amino acids. Germline trimming cut 0 bases from V and 0 bases from J; bases unmatched to any gene: 0. The germline V gene has CDR1 MGHRA and CDR2 YSYEKL. Here the CDR3 reads CASSQEGLAGSTDTQYF. CDR3 bases: TGCGCCAGCAGCCAAGAGGGACTAGCGGGAAGCACAGATACGCAGTATTTT.

The chain employs TRBV5-5 and TRBJ2-3; tentative D call: TRBD1 (5 bases). The CDR3 runs to 16 residues. Trimming removed 1 base from V and 6 bases from J, with 18 bases in between. CDR1 and CDR2 from the germline V gene are SGHKS and YYEKEE (reference sequence). The CDR3 loop is CASSLLNTRKGDTQYF. In DNA, the CDR3 is TGTGCCAGCAGCTTGCTCAACACTCGGAAGGGGGATACGCAGTATTTT.

The chain combines TRBV7-3 with TRBJ1-5; TRBD1 might be the D (5 bases). V was pared by 0 bases and J by 6 bases, with 9 bases between. CDR3 size: 14 residues. Germline CDR1 is SGHTA and CDR2 is FQGTGA. CDR3 in amino acids: CASSLTGVGQPQHF. Written as DNA, the CDR3 is TGTGCCAGCAGCTTAACGGGGGTTGGTCAGCCCCAGCATTTT.

V gene TRBV6-4 combines with J gene TRBJ2-2, with TRBD1 matching 7 bases. Germline-derived CDR1 and CDR2 are MRHNA and SNTAGT. The J segment lost 4 bases and the V segment lost 6 bases, leaving 5 bases of the junction unmatched. The CDR3 has 14 amino acids. CDR3 in amino acids: CASSQGVSTGELFF. As DNA, the CDR3 is TGTGCCAGCAGCCAGGGGGTGAGCACCGGGGAGCTGTTTTTT.

CDR3 sequence (DNA): TGTGCCAGCAGTCAACTTACTAGTGGGGCGGATACGCAGTATTTT. This encodes CASSQLTSGADTQYF. The chain joins TRBV27 to TRBJ2-3; D is possibly TRBD1 or TRBD2 (5 bases each). Trimming took off 5 bases at V and 6 bases at J, with 18 bases between the two ends. CDR1 MNHEY and CDR2 SMNVEV come from the germline V gene (reference sequence). CDR3 size: 15 residues.

The V and J genes are TRBV10-3 and TRBJ1-5, with 12 bases lining up with TRBD1. The germline V gene has CDR1 ENHRY and CDR2 SYGVKD. Trimming removed 4 bases from V and 3 bases from J; junction bases left unmatched: 7. The CDR3 sequence is 17 residues long. The CDR3 loop reads CAISAGTGGDDNQPQHF. In nucleotides, the CDR3 is TGTGCCATCAGTGCAGGGACAGGGGGCGATGACAATCAGCCCCAGCATTTT.

The chain has TRBV5-1 and TRBJ2-2; D may be TRBD1 (7 bases). V shed 5 bases and J shed 7 bases, with 15 bases lying between them. Germline loops: CDR1 SGHRS, CDR2 YFSETQ. The CDR3 totals 14 residues. CDR3 nucleotide sequence: TGCGCCAGCAGAGGAGGGGGCGAATTCGGGGAGCTGTTTTTT. It translates to CASRGGGEFGELFF. Combining the CDR3 with reference TRBV5-1 and TRBJ2-2 gives the whole variable domain KAGVTQTPRYLIKTRGQQVTLSCSPISGHRSVSWYQQTPGQGLQFLFEYFSETQRNKGNFPGRFSGRQFSNSRSEMNVSTLELGDSALYLCASRGGGEFGELFFGEGSRLTVL.

This chain uses TRBV28 with TRBJ1-1; 9 bases match TRBD1. The CDR3 is 16 amino acids. The germline V gene encodes CDR1 MDHEN and CDR2 SYDVKM. V lost 2 bases to trimming and J lost 7 bases; unmatched junction nucleotides: 11. The chain's CDR3 is CASSLVQGATGDEAFF. CDR3 coding DNA: TGTGCCAGCAGTTTAGTACAGGGGGCGACGGGGGATGAAGCTTTCTTT.

V gene TRBV20-1 combines with J gene TRBJ2-7, with D possibly TRBD2 on 6 matching bases. Germline V gene data show CDR1 as DFQATT and CDR2 as SNEGSKA (reference sequence). This CDR3 region has 11 residues. V was trimmed by 6 bases and J by 4 bases, leaving 10 bases between them. CDR3 sequence reads: CSARERYEQYF. The CDR3 DNA sequence: TGCAGTGCCCGGGAGCGATACGAGCAGTACTTC.

This clone was recorded a few times. J is TRBJ2-2 and V is TRBV7-9; D unresolved. The CDR3 has 17 residues. V dropped 5 bases and J dropped 4 bases, with 20 bases sitting between them. CDR1 SEHNR and CDR2 FQNEAQ come from the germline V gene (reference sequence). CDR3 bases: TGTGCCAGCAGCCCTAGGGCCTCCCAGTGGGGCACCGGGGAGCTGTTTTTT. Amino acids: CASSPRASQWGTGELFF.

The chain employs TRBV7-2 and TRBJ1-5, with D perhaps matching TRBD1 (5 bases). The CDR3 contains 14 residues. V was trimmed by 1 base and J by 11 bases, leaving 15 bases between them. Germline V gene lookup returns CDR1 SGHTA and CDR2 FQGNSA. CDR3 sequence reads: CASSLDAGWGAQHF. The CDR3 nucleotides read TGTGCCAGCAGCTTAGACGCGGGATGGGGGGCCCAGCATTTT.

The rearrangement joins TRBV19 to TRBJ2-7; 9 nucleotides match TRBD1. This CDR3 is 14 amino acids long. The germline V gene has CDR1 LNHDA and CDR2 SQIVND (reference sequence). Trimming at V came to 3 bases and at J to 6 bases, leaving 6 bases not matched to a gene. The CDR3, as DNA: TGTGCCAGTAGTATGCTGGGACAGGGTTTCGAGCAGTACTTC. This codes for CASSMLGQGFEQYF.

The chain carries TRBV7-9 and TRBJ1-1; maybe TRBD1 (6 bases). Looked up from germline, CDR1 is SEHNR and CDR2 is FQNEAQ (reference sequence). The CDR3 length is 16 residues. V lost 1 base, J lost 1 base, and 13 bases lay in between. This CDR3 is CASSLVQGGGNTEAFF. As DNA, the CDR3 is TGTGCCAGCAGCTTAGTTCAGGGAGGGGGGAACACTGAAGCTTTCTTT. The full variable domain, in which reference TRBV7-9 and TRBJ1-1 provide the parts outside the CDR3, is DTGVSQNPRHKITKRGQNVTFRCDPISEHNRLYWYRQTLGQGPEFLTYFQNEAQLEKSRLLSDRFSAERPKGSFSTLEIQRTEQGDSAMYLCASSLVQGGGNTEAFFGQGTRLTVV.

J is TRBJ2-1 and V is TRBV29-1; 13 bases line up with TRBD2. This CDR3 comprises 17 residues. CDR1 is SQVTM and CDR2 is ANQGSEA in the germline V gene. Losses at the gene ends were 4 bases for V and 1 base for J; bases not matched to a gene: 7. CDR3 sequence (DNA): TGCAGCGTTGTAGGACTAGCGGGAGTTAGGTCCTACAATGAGCAGTTCTTC. Translating gives CSVVGLAGVRSYNEQFF.

A single count supports this clone. The chain recombines TRBV10-2 with TRBJ2-7; no clear D gene. Trimming left V 2 bases short and J 3 bases short, with 8 bases between. Per the germline V gene, CDR1 is WSHSY and CDR2 is SAAADI. The CDR3 consists of 13 residues. The CDR3 coding sequence is TGCGCCAGCAGTGAGATAGGTTTCTACGAGCAGTACTTC. It yields the protein CASSEIGFYEQYF.

This chain connects TRBV30 to TRBJ1-2; D unresolved. The CDR3 is made up of 13 amino acids. Germline CDR1 is GTSNPN and CDR2 is SVGIG (reference sequence). The V end lost 2 bases, the J end lost 5 bases, and 12 bases lay between the germline ends. DNA of the CDR3: TGTGCCTGGAGTCCGGGCAGGCTTTATGGCTACACCTTC. Protein product: CAWSPGRLYGYTF.

The V call is TRBV18, the J call TRBJ2-1, with D perhaps TRBD1 (6 bases). With 4 bases removed from V and 6 bases from J, the gap between germline ends came to 19 bases. Germline assignment: CDR1 KGHSH and CDR2 LQKENI. The CDR3 runs 16 residues. The CDR3 DNA reads as TGTGCCAGCTCACTTACTCTACAGGGTTCAGGCAATGAGCAGTTCTTC. It codes for CASSLTLQGSGNEQFF.

In its sample, this clone was seen once. This chain connects TRBV18 to TRBJ1-3; D not certain. Between the trimmed V and J ends, which lost 6 bases and 0 bases, there was a span of 15 bases. CDR1 and CDR2 from the germline V gene are KGHSH and LQKENI. The CDR3 contains 16 residues. CDR3 residues: CASSPAAGSSGNTIYF. CDR3 nucleotides: TGTGCCAGCTCTCCGGCGGCGGGATCCTCTGGAAACACCATATATTTT.

The gene calls are TRBV7-8 and TRBJ2-7, with D perhaps matching TRBD1 (6 bases). The CDR3 has 15 residues. CDR1 and CDR2 from the germline V gene are SGHVS and FQNEAQ. V shed 7 bases and J shed 4 bases, with 20 bases lying between them. Written as DNA, the CDR3 is TGTGCCAGCACCCACAACAGGGACACCCTTTACGAGCAGTACTTC. Its translation is CASTHNRDTLYEQYF.

Only one count was recorded for this clone. This chain links TRBV6-5 with TRBJ1-4; 10 bases fit TRBD1. The V and J ends lost 7 bases and 3 bases, in that order; junction bases with no gene match: 5. CDR1 is MNHEY, CDR2 SVGAGI, per germline. CDR3 size: 15 residues. In nucleotides, the CDR3 is TGTGCCAGCACCGACAGGGGGCTAGCTAATGAAAAACTGTTTTTT. The encoded protein is CASTDRGLANEKLFF.

This CDR3 reads CASSLRGAYNEQFF. Here the CDR3 DNA reads TGTGCCAGCAGCCTCAGGGGGGCCTACAATGAGCAGTTCTTC. This sequence joins TRBV6-5 and TRBJ2-1, with D maybe TRBD1 (7 bases). Per germline, CDR1 MNHEY and CDR2 SVGAGI. The CDR3 runs to 14 residues. Trimming removed 6 bases from V and 2 bases from J, with 11 bases in between.

CDR3: CASRLIRGHTEAFF. The CDR3 DNA follows: TGTGCCAGCAGACTAATCAGGGGGCACACTGAAGCTTTCTTT. The chain is built from TRBV6-5 and TRBJ1-1; TRBD1 aligns across 8 bases. Trimming at V came to 6 bases and at J to 3 bases, leaving 6 bases not matched to a gene. This CDR3 is 14 amino acids long. Per germline, CDR1 MNHEY and CDR2 SVGAGI.

The chain joins TRBV11-3 to TRBJ2-3; 8 bases fit TRBD2. Per germline, CDR1 SGHNT and CDR2 YENEEA. This CDR3 is 18 amino acids long. Unmatched junction bases numbered 9, after V lost 1 base and J lost 0 bases. The CDR3 coding sequence is TGTGCCAGCAGCTTAGGCACAACTAGCGGCTCTAGCACAGATACGCAGTATTTT. Translating it yields CASSLGTTSGSSTDTQYF.

This chain uses TRBV18 with TRBJ1-1; perhaps TRBD1 as D (5 bases). The V end was cut by 2 bases, the J end by 4 bases, with 11 bases between. The germline V gene encodes CDR1 KGHSH and CDR2 LQKENI. The CDR3 is made up of 14 amino acids. This chain's CDR3 is CASSPKERGTEAFF. DNA for the CDR3: TGTGCCAGCTCACCAAAAGAAAGGGGCACTGAAGCTTTCTTT.

The chain couples TRBV14 to TRBJ1-2; tentatively, D is TRBD1 (5 bases). Germline V gene sequence: CDR1 SGHDN, CDR2 FVKESK. CDR3 length equals 15 residues. V was clipped by 3 bases and J by 5 bases, with 16 bases between them. The CDR3 DNA sequence: TGTGCCAGCAGCCAGGATGACAGCACCTTTTATGGCTACACCTTC. Protein sequence: CASSQDDSTFYGYTF.

The gene calls are TRBV10-3 and TRBJ2-1; 8 bases match TRBD2. The CDR3 covers 14 residues. The ends lost 7 bases at V and 4 bases at J; junction bases unmatched: 6. CDR1 is ENHRY, CDR2 SYGVKD, per germline. The CDR3 sequence: CAITMGLEYNEQFF. CDR3 sequence (DNA): TGTGCCATCACTATGGGACTAGAGTACAATGAGCAGTTCTTC.